The clone carrying this TCR beta chain has just one count. Researchers sorted participants into cohorts using their self-reported clinical history. Germline lookup yields CDR1 SGHDT and CDR2 YYEEEE. V lost 4 bases to trimming and J lost 0 bases; unmatched junction nucleotides: 6. CDR3 length: 16 residues. This specimen belongs to a study of blood T cell repertoires in COVID-19. Turning to the study itself: Whether acute or convalescent, the COVID-19 samples came from the United States, Italy and Spain. Sources were T cells, B-cell-depleted T cells, or PBMCs; the material itself was cDNA or gDNA.

As originally analysed: Using reference gene primer amplification, nucleated cell counts were estimated. Assay: immunoSEQ multiplex PCR; the TCRdb copy retains only in-frame clones and omits some. D and trimming come from the DNA, and the V and J calls and clone size come from that table. Among more than 200,000 clones, over 85% were seen once, and the ten largest hold around 4%. This TCR was recovered from a young woman with acute COVID-19. Sequenced input: PBMCs or T cells enriched from blood (not recorded which). The V gene is TRBV5-6, the J gene TRBJ2-7, with 11 positions matching TRBD2. DNA of the CDR3: TGTGCCAGCAGCCCGCCGGGACTAGCGGTCTCCTACGAGCAGTACTTC. It yields the protein CASSPPGLAVSYEQYF. Supplemented by reference TRBV5-6 and TRBJ2-7, the full variable domain reads DAGVTQSPTHLIKTRGQQVTLRCSPKSGHDTVSWYQQALGQGPQFIFQYYEEEERQRGNFPDRFSGHQFPNYSSELNVNALLLGDSALYLCASSPPGLAVSYEQYFGPGTRLTVT.